This TCR beta chain was sequenced in a study of tumor-infiltrating lymphocytes in primary liver carcinoma. The investigators made TCR beta cDNA from approximately 0.5 ug total RNA, using a constant-region primer. Libraries of TCR beta came from three nested multiplex PCR rounds with slightly modified ARM-PCR. Amplification in the first two PCR rounds was performed using TRBV1-TRBV30 forward primers and a C-beta reverse primer for approximately 10 cycles each. TCRdb passed the multiplex PCR reads through MiXCR, listing each CDR3 protein once. Here the sample spans tens of thousands of distinct CDR3 sequences, over 65% being singletons. The CDR3 spans 16 residues. Germline V lookup: CDR1 SGHAT, CDR2 FQDESV (reference sequence). The source material, 20-30 mg of unsorted bulk tissue, was used to co-extract RNA and DNA. Of note for this clonotype: A junction end diverges from the germline sequence, so it may reflect a read error.

The receptor was derived from a man aged 35 to 55 with primary liver carcinoma and hepatitis B virus infection. The rearrangement uses TRBV11-1 and TRBJ2-3; 8 positions match TRBD2. Sequencing input: liver tumor tissue from sampling region 2. Indicated subset: tumor region T2, inferior pole. In DNA form, the CDR3 reads TGTACCAGCAACAAGGGACTAGTGGTTAGCACAGATACGCAGTATTTT. It yields the protein CTSNKGLVVSTDTQYF.